This T cell receptor (beta chain) is from a study of T cells after posttransplantation cyclophosphamide. Points from the study as a whole: TRB overlap between skin or GI tissue T cells and blood was limited. Later blood repertoires were often dominated by clones from the donor CD8+ memory compartment. Recipient CMV seropositivity and CMV reactivation strongly tracked TRB clonality.

For this clone: Its antigen is unknown.

Cells defined as naive were viable CD3+CD4+ or CD3+CD8+ and CCR7+CD45RA+CD45RO-CD95-CD27+CD28+. Assay used: immunoSEQ multiplex PCR; TCRdb lists only in-frame clones, some missing. The data show about 31,000 clones, around 90% seen once. Sequenced sample: naive CD4+ T cells sorted from blood. The sequence was collected from a man aged 25-45 years in good health and a related stem cell transplant donor.

The CDR3 loop reads CASSPRTGHEQYF. CDR3 coding DNA: TGTGCCAGCAGTCCCAGGACAGGGCACGAGCAGTACTTC. The chain carries TRBV6-6 and TRBJ2-7; 8 bases map to TRBD1. V trimming: 5 bases; J trimming: 5 bases; junction bases outside the gene matches: 5. The CDR3 covers 13 residues. Germline CDR1 MNHNY, CDR2 SVGAGI (reference sequence).